What follows describes a single T cell receptor beta chain. Its recognized antigen is unknown. Base-call qualities are not available, and no considerably larger clone is one nucleotide away. Library creation used the immunoSEQ multiplex PCR assay. Regarding the original processing steps: A statistical classification framework was built for diagnosing cytomegalovirus status from the catalog of TCR beta chain sequences. TCRdb limited this immuneACCESS table to in-frame rearrangements with V and J called. A share of clones is missing; checked studies link under half to unresolved V genes, and the rest is unexplained. Clone size and V and J calls were adopted from that table, with D and trimming inferred from the DNA. The table for this sample lists 250,000 to 300,000 clones; approximately 86% of them were counted only once. The top ten clones comprise roughly 1% of the sample. The germline V gene supplies CDR1 SGHTA and CDR2 FQGNSA. At the junction V is shortened by 5 bases and J by 2 bases, with 12 bases in between. The CDR3 sequence holds 14 residues, the cysteine and phenylalanine included. Only CDR3 DNA is held: 42 bases, read in frame from base 1.

The donors were included in the validation cohort of approximately 130 subjects, a group kept apart from the approximately 700-subject first cohort. This specimen comes from a study of cytomegalovirus exposure and HLA in healthy donors (dated by TCRdb to the late 2010s). As for the study more broadly: A later analysis indicated that the 120 or so validation repertoires were generated on the platform also employed for the 670 or so repertoires of the first cohort. The study combined high-throughput TCR immunosequencing, statistical association of individual TCRs with disease status, and machine learning to predict cytomegalovirus infection status. The study was designed to test whether signatures of past pathogen exposure could be identified by cataloging public T cell receptors. Along with the roughly 700-subject first cohort, a separate validation cohort of roughly 110 different subjects was used.

Beyond this particular receptor, the publication reports: In the study, roughly 160 TCR beta chains were listed as associated with cytomegalovirus. While some public TCRs were present in many individuals, most TCR sequences turned up only very rarely across donors. In vitro tests confirmed that a few of the cytomegalovirus-associated TCR beta chains recognize cytomegalovirus antigens. A later analysis had no HLA typing for the validation cohort, so co-occurrence there was scored across all 130 or so repertoires. It was suggested by the authors that the approach could potentially be generalized to other disease states and immunological phenotypes. Subsequent analysis determined that TCRs grouped into clusters in the first cohort also showed a tendency toward co-occurrence across the 120 validation repertoires, and approximately 93% of cluster scores exceeded 0. The classifier was reported to diagnose cytomegalovirus status with high specificity and sensitivity in both the original cohort and the validation cohort.

Sequences were obtained from PBMCs. The sequence was collected from a young woman in good health and CMV-seronegative. The chain joins TRBV7-2 to TRBJ2-5; a tentative D call is TRBD2 (6 bases match). The DNA reads TGTGCCAGCAGCCTGTGGGCGGGACAAGAGACCCAGTACTTC. The encoded protein is CASSLWAGQETQYF.